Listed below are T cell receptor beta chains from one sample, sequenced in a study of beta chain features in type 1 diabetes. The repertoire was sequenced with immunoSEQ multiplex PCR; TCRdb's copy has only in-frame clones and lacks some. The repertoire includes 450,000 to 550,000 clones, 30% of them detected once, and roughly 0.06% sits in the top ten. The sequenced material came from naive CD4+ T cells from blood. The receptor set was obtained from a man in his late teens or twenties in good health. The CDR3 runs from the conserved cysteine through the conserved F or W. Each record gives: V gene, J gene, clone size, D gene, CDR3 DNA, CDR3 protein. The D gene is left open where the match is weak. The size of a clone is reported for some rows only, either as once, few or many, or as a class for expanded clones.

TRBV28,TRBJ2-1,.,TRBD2,TGTGCCAGCAGCCAAGGACTAGCGGGAGTAGCCTACAATGAGCAGTTCTTC,CASSQGLAGVAYNEQFF
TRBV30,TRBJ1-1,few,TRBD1,TGTGCCCGGGACAGGCTGAACACTGAAGCTTTCTTT,CARDRLNTEAFF
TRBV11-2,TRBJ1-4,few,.,TGTGCCAGCAGCTCCGTCACAGATGAAAAACTGTTTTTT,CASSSVTDEKLFF
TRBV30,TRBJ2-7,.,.,TGTGCCTGGAGGTTGGAAGGCTACGAGCAGTACTTC,CAWRLEGYEQYF
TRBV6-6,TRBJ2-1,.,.,TGTGCCAGCAGTTACCGAGCTTGGGAGCAGTTCTTC,CASSYRAWEQFF
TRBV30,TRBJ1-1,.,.,TGTGCCTGGAGTGCTCGGGGGGACACTGAAGCTTTCTTT,CAWSARGDTEAFF
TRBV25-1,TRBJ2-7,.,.,TGTGCCAGCAGGGGGGCGGGCCTTAACTCCTACGAGCAGTACTTC,CASRGAGLNSYEQYF
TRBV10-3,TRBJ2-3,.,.,TGTGCCATCAGTGGCCACACAGATACGCAGTATTTT,CAISGHTDTQYF
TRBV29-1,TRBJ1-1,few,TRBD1,TGCAGCGTTCGGACAGGAGGAAACACTGAAGCTTTCTTT,CSVRTGGNTEAFF
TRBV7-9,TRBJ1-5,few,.,TGTGCCAGCAGCTTAGAAGGTGGAGAGCAGCCCCAGCATTTT,CASSLEGGEQPQHF
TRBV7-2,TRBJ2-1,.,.,TGTGCCAGCAGCTCAGACAGATCCTACAATGAGCAGTTCTTC,CASSSDRSYNEQFF
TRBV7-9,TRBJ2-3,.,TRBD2,TGTGCCAGCACCCCCCGCCTAGCGGGGAACACAGATACGCAGTATTTT,CASTPRLAGNTDTQYF
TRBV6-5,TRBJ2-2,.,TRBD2,TGTGCCAGCAGCGAAACCGGGAGGGCCGGGGAGCTGTTTTTT,CASSETGRAGELFF
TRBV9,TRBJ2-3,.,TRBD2,TGTGCCAGCAGCGCCCTGGGCGGGAGGGTTGGAGATACGCAGTATTTT,CASSALGGRVGDTQYF
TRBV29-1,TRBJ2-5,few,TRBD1,TGCAGCGTTACTGGGACAGGGGAAGAGACCCAGTACTTC,CSVTGTGEETQYF
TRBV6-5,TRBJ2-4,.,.,TGTGCCAGCAGTTACTCTGGGGGTGTAGCCAAAAACATTCAGTACTTC,CASSYSGGVAKNIQYF
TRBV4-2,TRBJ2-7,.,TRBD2,TGTGCCAGCAGCCAAGATCCGAGGATAGCGGGAGGGCATACTTCCTACGAGCAGTACTTC,CASSQDPRIAGGHTSYEQYF
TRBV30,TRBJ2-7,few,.,TGTGCCTCTACCAGGACTTTTAGCTCCTACGAGCAGTACTTC,CASTRTFSSYEQYF
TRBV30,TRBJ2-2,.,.,TGTGCCTGGAGTACGGGGATGCGGCGTGGCACCGGGGAGCTGTTTTTT,CAWSTGMRRGTGELFF
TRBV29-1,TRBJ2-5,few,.,TGCAGCGTTGTTAATCCGGCAGGGACCCAAGAGACCCAGTACTTC,CSVVNPAGTQETQYF
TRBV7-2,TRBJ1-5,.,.,TGTGCCAGCAGCTTAGCGGGGGTGAGCAATCAGCCCCAGCATTTT,CASSLAGVSNQPQHF
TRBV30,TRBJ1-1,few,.,TGTGCCTGGGGGCAGGCGTGGCGTGAGACTTTCTTT,CAWGQAWRETFF
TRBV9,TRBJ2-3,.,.,TGTGCCAGCAGCGCTTTCACAGATACGCAGTATTTT,CASSAFTDTQYF
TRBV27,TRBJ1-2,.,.,TGTGCCAGCAGTTTAACTCCGGGATCCTATGGCTACACCTTC,CASSLTPGSYGYTF
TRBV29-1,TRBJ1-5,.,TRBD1,TGCAGCGTTGCAGGGGGTGGCAATCAGCCCCAGCATTTT,CSVAGGGNQPQHF
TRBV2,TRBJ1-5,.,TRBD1,TGTGCCAGCAGCCTGCAGGGGGATCAGCCCCAGCATTTT,CASSLQGDQPQHF
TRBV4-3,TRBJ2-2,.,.,TGCGCCAGCAGCCAAGAAGGTGGTCCGAACACCGGGGAGCTGTTTTTT,CASSQEGGPNTGELFF
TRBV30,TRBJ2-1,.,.,TGTGCCTGGCGGGCGGGACTCTCCTACAATGAGCAGTTCTTC,CAWRAGLSYNEQFF
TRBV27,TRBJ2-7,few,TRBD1,TGTGCCAGCACAAAGCTGCGGGCGACAGGGGGCCACGAGCAGTACTTC,CASTKLRATGGHEQYF
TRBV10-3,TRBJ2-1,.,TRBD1,TGTGCCATCAGAGTAGACAGGGAAATTTTCAATGAGCAGTTCTTC,CAIRVDREIFNEQFF
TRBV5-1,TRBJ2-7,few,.,TGCGCCAGCAGCCCGGGACGGGGAAGCTCCTACGAGCAGTACTTC,CASSPGRGSSYEQYF
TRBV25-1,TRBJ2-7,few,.,TGTGCCAGCAGTGATCGGGTGTACGAGCAGTACTTC,CASSDRVYEQYF
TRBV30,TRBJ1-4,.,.,TGTGCCTGGACGGGGGTAAGAGGCGAAAAACTGTTTTTT,CAWTGVRGEKLFF
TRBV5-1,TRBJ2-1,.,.,TGCGCCAGCAGCCTTTTGCCCCGGGGTCCCTACAATGAGCAGTTCTTC,CASSLLPRGPYNEQFF
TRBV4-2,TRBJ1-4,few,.,TGTGCCAGCAGCCAAGAGGCCGGGGGCAGTGAAAAACTGTTTTTT,CASSQEAGGSEKLFF